The 10 T cell receptor beta chains presented below share a single source sample, sequenced in a study of identical twins. TCRdb called the 5' RACE reads again in MiXCR, with one record for every CDR3 protein. The table shows some 1,700,000 distinct CDR3 sequences, with around 33% occurring only once. Sequenced: cord blood. All receptors derive from a newborn girl in good health.

This chain uses TRBV27 with TRBJ2-2; D is undetermined. Germline-derived CDR1 and CDR2 are MNHEY and SMNVEV (reference sequence). This CDR3 has 14 amino acids. V lost 2 bases and J lost 5, with 9 bases in between. The CDR3 region is CASSLRRKTGELFF. DNA of the CDR3: TGTGCCAGCAGTTTACGTAGAAAGACCGGGGAGCTGTTTTTT.

The chain uses TRBV6-2 or TRBV6-3 and TRBJ2-3; D might be TRBD2 (7 bases). The CDR3 consists of 15 residues. Trimming pared 2 bases from V and 2 bases from J, leaving 11 bases between. Germline V gene data show CDR1 as MNHEY and CDR2 as SVGEGT. CDR3 amino acids: CASSYDGGPTDTQYF. The CDR3 DNA sequence: TGTGCCAGCAGTTACGACGGGGGGCCCACAGATACGCAGTATTTT.

This chain links TRBV6-5 with TRBJ2-3; no clear D gene. The germline gives CDR1 MNHEY, CDR2 SVGAGI. The V end lost 9 bases, the J end lost 3 bases, and 1 base lay between the germline ends. There are 9 residues in the CDR3. The CDR3 nucleotides are TGTGCCAGGACAGATACGCAGTATTTT. Encoded protein: CARTDTQYF.

The rearrangement joins TRBV7-6 to TRBJ1-6; D is possibly TRBD1 (5 bases). The length of the CDR3 is 16 residues. V was cut by 1 base and J by 7 bases, with 14 bases left in between. Germline CDR1 and CDR2: SGHVS and FNYEAQ. As DNA, the CDR3 is TGTGCCAGCAGCTTAGTGCGATCAGGGCTGAATTCACCCCTCCACTTT. It is translated as CASSLVRSGLNSPLHF.

This clonotype was seen at least ten times. The V call is TRBV7-9, the J call TRBJ1-2; possible D gene TRBD1, 6 bases. Trimming took 0 bases from V and 4 from J, leaving 9 bases between them. The CDR3 has 14 residues. Germline V gives CDR1 SEHNR, CDR2 FQNEAQ (reference sequence). The CDR3 loop reads CASSLAARGYGYTF. The CDR3 bases are TGTGCCAGCAGCTTAGCAGCCAGGGGCTATGGCTACACCTTC.

This sequence joins TRBV7-2 and TRBJ1-5, with D unclear. CDR3 length equals 14 residues. Trimming left V 5 bases short and J 1 base short, with 9 bases between. CDR1 SGHTA and CDR2 FQGNSA come from the germline V gene. CDR3 residues: CASSTRASNQPQHF. The CDR3, as DNA: TGTGCCAGCAGCACCCGGGCCAGCAATCAGCCCCAGCATTTT.

This clonotype was observed a few times. CDR3 sequence: CASSQDAGTSGYEQYF. As DNA, the CDR3 is TGCGCCAGCAGCCAAGATGCCGGGACTAGCGGCTACGAGCAGTACTTC. This sequence joins TRBV4-1 and TRBJ2-7; 11 nucleotides match TRBD2. Germline V gene lookup returns CDR1 MGHRA and CDR2 YSYEKL. The CDR3 sequence is 16 residues long. The ends lost 0 bases at V and 3 bases at J; junction bases unmatched: 4.

V usage is TRBV5-6 and J usage is TRBJ2-7; D possibly corresponds to TRBD2 (5 bases). This CDR3 region has 16 residues. The V and J ends lost 3 bases and 2 bases respectively, with 18 bases between them. Per the germline V gene, CDR1 is SGHDT and CDR2 is YYEEEE. CDR3 protein: CASSSPLPGLTYEQYF. DNA of the CDR3: TGTGCCAGCAGCTCCCCGCTACCTGGACTTACCTACGAGCAGTACTTC. The whole variable domain, filled in from reference TRBV5-6 and TRBJ2-7, reads DAGVTQSPTHLIKTRGQQVTLRCSPKSGHDTVSWYQQALGQGPQFIFQYYEEEERQRGNFPDRFSGHQFPNYSSELNVNALLLGDSALYLCASSSPLPGLTYEQYFGPGTRLTVT.

CDR3 residues: CSALGSSSGSYEQYF. For the CDR3, the DNA is TGCAGTGCCCTGGGGAGCTCTAGCGGGAGCTACGAGCAGTACTTC. This rearrangement joins TRBV20-1 to TRBJ2-7; 10 nucleotides match TRBD2. V dropped 6 bases and J dropped 3; count of bases not matched to a gene: 11. The length of the CDR3 is 15 residues. Germline CDR1 is DFQATT and CDR2 is SNEGSKA (reference sequence).

The chain recombines TRBV27 with TRBJ2-1; 10 nucleotides align to TRBD1. The better agreement between TRBJ2-7 and the DNA end casts doubt on the J call. Germline V lookup: CDR1 MNHEY, CDR2 SMNVEV (reference sequence). CDR3 size: 19 residues. The CDR3 nucleotides are TGTGCCAGCAGTTACCGGGACAGGGGTTGGCGCGGGAGTTACAATGAGCAGTACTTC. Translation: CASSYRDRGWRGSYNEQYF.